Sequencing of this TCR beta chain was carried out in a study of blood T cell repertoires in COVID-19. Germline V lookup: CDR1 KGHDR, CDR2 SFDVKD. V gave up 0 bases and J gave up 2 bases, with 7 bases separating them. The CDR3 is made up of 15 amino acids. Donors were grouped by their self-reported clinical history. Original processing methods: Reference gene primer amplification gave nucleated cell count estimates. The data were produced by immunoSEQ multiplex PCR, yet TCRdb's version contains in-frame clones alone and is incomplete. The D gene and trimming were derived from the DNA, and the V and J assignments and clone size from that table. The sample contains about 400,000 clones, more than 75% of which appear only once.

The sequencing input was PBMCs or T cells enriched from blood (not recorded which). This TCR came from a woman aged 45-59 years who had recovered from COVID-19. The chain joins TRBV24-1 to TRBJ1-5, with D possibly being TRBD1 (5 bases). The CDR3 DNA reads TGTGCCACCAGTGATTTGGGCAGGGGCAATCAGCCCCAGCATTTT. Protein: CATSDLGRGNQPQHF.